Given below is one TCR beta chain in context. No antigen is known for it. No much larger clone exists at a distance of one base, and base qualities are not known. This entry comes from a study of T cell changes during pregnancy in multiple sclerosis (dated by TCRdb to between 2018 and 2020). Looking at the study overall: In women with multiple sclerosis, the researchers looked at how the T cell repertoire shifted as pregnancy progressed.

The CDR1 and CDR2 encoded by the germline V gene are MGHRA and YSYEKL. V drops 0 bases and J drops 0 bases, leaving 17 bases in between. The CDR3, cysteine through phenylalanine, is 19 amino acids long. This entry keeps only the CDR3 DNA: 57 bases, framed from base 1. The library was generated by the immunoSEQ multiplex PCR assay. What TCRdb holds here is the immuneACCESS table cut down to in-frame rearrangements. Part of the clones is not present; checked against another copy, under half of the missing clones reflect an unresolved V gene, and the others are unexplained. This sample has approximately 60,000 clones in its table, and approximately 87% of those were observed once. The ten most abundant clones make up less than 6% of the sample.

The sequence came from a human donor whose cells served as feeder cells for cultures in a pregnancy study. Rearrangement joined TRBV4-1 to TRBJ2-2; D gene: possibly TRBD2, on 5 matching bases. The sequencing sample was made of peripheral blood from another person, used as feeder cells. Read as DNA, the sequence is TGCGCCAGCAGCCAAGATAGTGAAGGTCTGGGAGCGAACACCGGGGAGCTGTTTTTT. Its protein is CASSQDSEGLGANTGELFF.